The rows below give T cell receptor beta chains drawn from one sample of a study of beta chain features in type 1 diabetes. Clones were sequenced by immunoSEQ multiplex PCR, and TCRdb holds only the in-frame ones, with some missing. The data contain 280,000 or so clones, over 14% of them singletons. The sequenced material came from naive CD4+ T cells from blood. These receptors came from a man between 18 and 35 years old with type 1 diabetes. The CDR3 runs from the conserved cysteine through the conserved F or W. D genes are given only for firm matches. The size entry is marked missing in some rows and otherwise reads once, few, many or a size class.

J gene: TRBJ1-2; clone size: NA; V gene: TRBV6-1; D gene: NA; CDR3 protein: CASSEPVRYGYTF; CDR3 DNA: TGTGCCAGCAGTGAACCGGTGAGGTATGGCTACACCTTC
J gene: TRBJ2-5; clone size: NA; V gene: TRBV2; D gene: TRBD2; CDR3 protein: CASSPRLAGGPLQETQYF; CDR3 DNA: TGTGCCAGCAGCCCCAGACTAGCGGGGGGGCCTCTTCAAGAGACCCAGTACTTC
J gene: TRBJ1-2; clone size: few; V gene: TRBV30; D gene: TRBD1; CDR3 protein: CAWADRGHGYTF; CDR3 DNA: TGTGCCTGGGCCGACAGGGGTCATGGCTACACCTTC
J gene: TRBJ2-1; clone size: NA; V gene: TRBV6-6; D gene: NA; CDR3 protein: CASSYLGVEQFF; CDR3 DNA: TGTGCCAGCAGTTACCTAGGGGTTGAGCAGTTCTTC
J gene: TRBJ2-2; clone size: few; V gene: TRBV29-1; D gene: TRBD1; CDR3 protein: CSAGTGIPGELFF; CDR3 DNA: TGCAGCGCTGGGACAGGGATCCCCGGGGAGCTGTTTTTT
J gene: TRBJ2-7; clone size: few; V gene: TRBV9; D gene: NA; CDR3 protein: CASSVQPGEQYF; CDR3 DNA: TGTGCCAGCAGCGTACAACCGGGCGAGCAGTACTTC
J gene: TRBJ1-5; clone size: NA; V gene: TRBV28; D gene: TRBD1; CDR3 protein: CASSSSSGGSNQPQHF; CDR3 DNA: TGTGCCAGCAGTTCAAGCTCAGGGGGATCAAATCAGCCCCAGCATTTT
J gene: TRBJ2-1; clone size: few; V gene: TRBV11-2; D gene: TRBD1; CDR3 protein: CASSLVGTGGYNEQFF; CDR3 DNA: TGTGCCAGCAGCTTAGTCGGGACAGGGGGCTACAATGAGCAGTTCTTC
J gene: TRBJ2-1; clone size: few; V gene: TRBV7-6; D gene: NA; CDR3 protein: CASSLAGGHTYNEQFF; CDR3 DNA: TGTGCCAGCAGCTTAGCTGGAGGCCATACCTACAATGAGCAGTTCTTC
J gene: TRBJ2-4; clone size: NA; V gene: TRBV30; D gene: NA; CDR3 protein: CAWSESIDREYF; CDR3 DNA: TGTGCCTGGAGTGAATCCATCGATCGGGAGTACTTC
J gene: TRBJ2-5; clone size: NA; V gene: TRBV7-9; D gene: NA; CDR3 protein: CASSQTLGRETQYF; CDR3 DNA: TGTGCCAGCAGCCAAACCCTAGGCCGAGAGACCCAGTACTTC
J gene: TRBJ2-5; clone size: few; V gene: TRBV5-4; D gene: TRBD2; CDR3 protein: CASNMGQREGTQYF; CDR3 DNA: TGTGCCAGCAACATGGGCCAGCGGGAAGGGACCCAGTACTTC
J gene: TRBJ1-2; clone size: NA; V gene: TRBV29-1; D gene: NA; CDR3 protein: CSVEDLQGRRYEDGYTF; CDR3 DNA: TGCAGCGTTGAAGATCTTCAGGGTAGGCGGTACGAGGATGGCTACACCTTC
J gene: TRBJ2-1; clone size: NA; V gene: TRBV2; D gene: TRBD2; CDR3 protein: CASSESATSGILNEQFF; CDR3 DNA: TGTGCCAGCAGTGAATCCGCGACTAGCGGGATTCTCAATGAGCAGTTCTTC
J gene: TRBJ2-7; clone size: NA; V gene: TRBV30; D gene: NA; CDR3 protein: CAWSVGGSYEQYF; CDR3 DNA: TGTGCCTGGAGTGTAGGCGGCTCCTACGAGCAGTACTTC
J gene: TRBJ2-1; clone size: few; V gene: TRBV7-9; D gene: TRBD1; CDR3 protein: CASSFGQGNNEQFF; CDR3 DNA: TGTGCCAGCAGCTTCGGACAGGGAAACAATGAGCAGTTCTTC
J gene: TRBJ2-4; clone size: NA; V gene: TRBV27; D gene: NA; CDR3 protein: CASSLPGNIQYF; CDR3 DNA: TGTGCCAGCAGTCTCCCGGGAAACATTCAGTACTTC
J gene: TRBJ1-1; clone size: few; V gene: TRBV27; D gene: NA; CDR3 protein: CASSYLQSNTEAFF; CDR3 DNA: TGTGCCAGCAGTTACCTACAGAGTAACACTGAAGCTTTCTTT
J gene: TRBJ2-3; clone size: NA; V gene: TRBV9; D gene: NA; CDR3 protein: CASSRELPDTQYF; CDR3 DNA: TGTGCCAGCAGCCGGGAACTACCGGATACGCAGTATTTT
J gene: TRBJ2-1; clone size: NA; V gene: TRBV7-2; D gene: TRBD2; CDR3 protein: CASSRTSGSHTEQFF; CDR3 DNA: TGTGCCAGCAGCCGGACTAGCGGGAGTCACACTGAGCAGTTCTTC
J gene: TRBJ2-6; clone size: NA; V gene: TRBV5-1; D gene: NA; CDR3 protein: CASSPRPGQVRLGANVLTF; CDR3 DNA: TGCGCCAGCAGCCCACGTCCGGGACAAGTAAGACTAGGGGCCAACGTCCTGACTTTC
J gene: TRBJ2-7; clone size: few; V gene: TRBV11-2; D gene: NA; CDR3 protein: CASSSRPRTDPSYEQYF; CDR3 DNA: TGTGCCAGCAGCTCCCGACCAAGGACAGACCCCTCCTACGAGCAGTACTTC
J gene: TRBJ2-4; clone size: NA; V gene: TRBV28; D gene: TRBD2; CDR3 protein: CASSLALAAPLAKNIQYF; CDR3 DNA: TGTGCCAGCAGTTTGGCCCTAGCGGCACCCTTAGCCAAAAACATTCAGTACTTC
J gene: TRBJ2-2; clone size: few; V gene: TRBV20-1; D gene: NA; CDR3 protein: CSARFNGELFF; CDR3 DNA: TGCAGTGCTAGATTTAACGGGGAGCTGTTTTTT
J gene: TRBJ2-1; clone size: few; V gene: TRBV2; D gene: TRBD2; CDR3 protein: CASRVLAEYNEQFF; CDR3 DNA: TGTGCCAGCAGGGTTCTAGCGGAGTACAATGAGCAGTTCTTC
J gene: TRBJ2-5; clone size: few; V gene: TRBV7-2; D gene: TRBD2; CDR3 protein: CASSLWASGGKETQYF; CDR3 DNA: TGTGCCAGCAGCTTATGGGCCAGCGGGGGGAAAGAGACCCAGTACTTC
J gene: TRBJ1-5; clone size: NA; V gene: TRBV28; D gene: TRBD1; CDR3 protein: CATSGQEYRNQPQHF; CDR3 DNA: TGTGCCACCTCGGGACAGGAGTATCGCAATCAGCCCCAGCATTTT
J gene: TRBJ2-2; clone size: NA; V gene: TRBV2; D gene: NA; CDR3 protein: CASSPDSGELFF; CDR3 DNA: TGTGCCAGCAGTCCCGACAGCGGGGAGCTGTTTTTT
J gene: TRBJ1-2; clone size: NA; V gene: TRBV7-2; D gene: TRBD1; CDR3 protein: CASSLAGGQKTYGYTF; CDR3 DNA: TGTGCCAGCAGCTTAGCGGGGGGACAGAAGACTTATGGCTACACCTTC
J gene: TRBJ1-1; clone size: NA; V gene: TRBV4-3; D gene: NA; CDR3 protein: CASSPVSGNTEAFF; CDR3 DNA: TGCGCCAGCAGCCCTGTCTCGGGGAACACTGAAGCTTTCTTT
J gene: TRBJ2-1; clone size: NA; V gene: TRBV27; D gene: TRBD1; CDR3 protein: CASSPGQVYNEQFF; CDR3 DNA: TGTGCCAGCAGTCCTGGACAGGTATACAATGAGCAGTTCTTC
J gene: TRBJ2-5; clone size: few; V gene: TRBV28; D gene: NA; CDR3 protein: CASSSPTFGTQYF; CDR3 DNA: TGTGCCAGCAGTTCGCCTACCTTCGGGACCCAGTACTTC
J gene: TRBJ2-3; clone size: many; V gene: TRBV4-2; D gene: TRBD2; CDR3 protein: CASSQVGGTDTQYF; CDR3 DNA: TGTGCCAGCAGCCAAGTGGGAGGGACAGATACGCAGTATTTT
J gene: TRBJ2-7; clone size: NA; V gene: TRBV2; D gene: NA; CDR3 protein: CASSDGTSLKEQYF; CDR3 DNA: TGTGCCAGCAGTGATGGGACAAGCCTTAAGGAGCAGTACTTC
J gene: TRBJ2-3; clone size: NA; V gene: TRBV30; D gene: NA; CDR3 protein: CAWSVIVDTQYF; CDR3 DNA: TGTGCCTGGAGTGTAATAGTAGATACGCAGTATTTT
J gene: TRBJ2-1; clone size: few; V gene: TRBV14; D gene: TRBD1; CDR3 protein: CASSSGGSSYNEQFF; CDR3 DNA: TGTGCCAGCAGTTCAGGGGGTAGCTCCTACAATGAGCAGTTCTTC
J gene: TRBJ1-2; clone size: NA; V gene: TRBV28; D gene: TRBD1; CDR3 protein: CASRARGAYGYTF; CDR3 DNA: TGTGCCAGCAGAGCCAGGGGGGCCTATGGCTACACCTTC
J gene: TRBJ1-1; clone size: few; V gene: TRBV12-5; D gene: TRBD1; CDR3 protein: CATGRDRGLNTEAFF; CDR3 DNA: TGTGCTACTGGGCGGGACAGGGGATTGAACACTGAAGCTTTCTTT
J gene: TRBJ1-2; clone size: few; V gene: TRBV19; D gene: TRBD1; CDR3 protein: CASSTPGTGGQSYTF; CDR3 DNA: TGTGCCAGTAGTACACCCGGGACAGGGGGCCAGAGCTACACCTTC
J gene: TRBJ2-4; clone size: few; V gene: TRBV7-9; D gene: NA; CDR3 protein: CASNTLADRGNIQYF; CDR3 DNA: TGTGCCAGCAACACCCTAGCTGATCGGGGAAACATTCAGTACTTC
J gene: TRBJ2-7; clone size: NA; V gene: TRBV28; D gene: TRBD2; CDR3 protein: CSAGLAVYEQYF; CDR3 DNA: TGTAGTGCGGGACTAGCGGTCTACGAGCAGTACTTC
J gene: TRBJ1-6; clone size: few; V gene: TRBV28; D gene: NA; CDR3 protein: CASSFLDSPLHF; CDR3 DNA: TGTGCCAGCAGCTTCCTCGATTCACCCCTCCACTTT
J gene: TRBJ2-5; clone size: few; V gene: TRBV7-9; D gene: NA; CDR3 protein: CASTRREKEETQYF; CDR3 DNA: TGTGCCAGCACCCGTAGGGAGAAGGAAGAGACCCAGTACTTC
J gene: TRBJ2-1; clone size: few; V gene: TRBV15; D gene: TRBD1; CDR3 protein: CATSSPPGQGYYNEQFF; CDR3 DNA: TGTGCCACCAGCAGTCCCCCGGGACAGGGGTATTACAATGAGCAGTTCTTC